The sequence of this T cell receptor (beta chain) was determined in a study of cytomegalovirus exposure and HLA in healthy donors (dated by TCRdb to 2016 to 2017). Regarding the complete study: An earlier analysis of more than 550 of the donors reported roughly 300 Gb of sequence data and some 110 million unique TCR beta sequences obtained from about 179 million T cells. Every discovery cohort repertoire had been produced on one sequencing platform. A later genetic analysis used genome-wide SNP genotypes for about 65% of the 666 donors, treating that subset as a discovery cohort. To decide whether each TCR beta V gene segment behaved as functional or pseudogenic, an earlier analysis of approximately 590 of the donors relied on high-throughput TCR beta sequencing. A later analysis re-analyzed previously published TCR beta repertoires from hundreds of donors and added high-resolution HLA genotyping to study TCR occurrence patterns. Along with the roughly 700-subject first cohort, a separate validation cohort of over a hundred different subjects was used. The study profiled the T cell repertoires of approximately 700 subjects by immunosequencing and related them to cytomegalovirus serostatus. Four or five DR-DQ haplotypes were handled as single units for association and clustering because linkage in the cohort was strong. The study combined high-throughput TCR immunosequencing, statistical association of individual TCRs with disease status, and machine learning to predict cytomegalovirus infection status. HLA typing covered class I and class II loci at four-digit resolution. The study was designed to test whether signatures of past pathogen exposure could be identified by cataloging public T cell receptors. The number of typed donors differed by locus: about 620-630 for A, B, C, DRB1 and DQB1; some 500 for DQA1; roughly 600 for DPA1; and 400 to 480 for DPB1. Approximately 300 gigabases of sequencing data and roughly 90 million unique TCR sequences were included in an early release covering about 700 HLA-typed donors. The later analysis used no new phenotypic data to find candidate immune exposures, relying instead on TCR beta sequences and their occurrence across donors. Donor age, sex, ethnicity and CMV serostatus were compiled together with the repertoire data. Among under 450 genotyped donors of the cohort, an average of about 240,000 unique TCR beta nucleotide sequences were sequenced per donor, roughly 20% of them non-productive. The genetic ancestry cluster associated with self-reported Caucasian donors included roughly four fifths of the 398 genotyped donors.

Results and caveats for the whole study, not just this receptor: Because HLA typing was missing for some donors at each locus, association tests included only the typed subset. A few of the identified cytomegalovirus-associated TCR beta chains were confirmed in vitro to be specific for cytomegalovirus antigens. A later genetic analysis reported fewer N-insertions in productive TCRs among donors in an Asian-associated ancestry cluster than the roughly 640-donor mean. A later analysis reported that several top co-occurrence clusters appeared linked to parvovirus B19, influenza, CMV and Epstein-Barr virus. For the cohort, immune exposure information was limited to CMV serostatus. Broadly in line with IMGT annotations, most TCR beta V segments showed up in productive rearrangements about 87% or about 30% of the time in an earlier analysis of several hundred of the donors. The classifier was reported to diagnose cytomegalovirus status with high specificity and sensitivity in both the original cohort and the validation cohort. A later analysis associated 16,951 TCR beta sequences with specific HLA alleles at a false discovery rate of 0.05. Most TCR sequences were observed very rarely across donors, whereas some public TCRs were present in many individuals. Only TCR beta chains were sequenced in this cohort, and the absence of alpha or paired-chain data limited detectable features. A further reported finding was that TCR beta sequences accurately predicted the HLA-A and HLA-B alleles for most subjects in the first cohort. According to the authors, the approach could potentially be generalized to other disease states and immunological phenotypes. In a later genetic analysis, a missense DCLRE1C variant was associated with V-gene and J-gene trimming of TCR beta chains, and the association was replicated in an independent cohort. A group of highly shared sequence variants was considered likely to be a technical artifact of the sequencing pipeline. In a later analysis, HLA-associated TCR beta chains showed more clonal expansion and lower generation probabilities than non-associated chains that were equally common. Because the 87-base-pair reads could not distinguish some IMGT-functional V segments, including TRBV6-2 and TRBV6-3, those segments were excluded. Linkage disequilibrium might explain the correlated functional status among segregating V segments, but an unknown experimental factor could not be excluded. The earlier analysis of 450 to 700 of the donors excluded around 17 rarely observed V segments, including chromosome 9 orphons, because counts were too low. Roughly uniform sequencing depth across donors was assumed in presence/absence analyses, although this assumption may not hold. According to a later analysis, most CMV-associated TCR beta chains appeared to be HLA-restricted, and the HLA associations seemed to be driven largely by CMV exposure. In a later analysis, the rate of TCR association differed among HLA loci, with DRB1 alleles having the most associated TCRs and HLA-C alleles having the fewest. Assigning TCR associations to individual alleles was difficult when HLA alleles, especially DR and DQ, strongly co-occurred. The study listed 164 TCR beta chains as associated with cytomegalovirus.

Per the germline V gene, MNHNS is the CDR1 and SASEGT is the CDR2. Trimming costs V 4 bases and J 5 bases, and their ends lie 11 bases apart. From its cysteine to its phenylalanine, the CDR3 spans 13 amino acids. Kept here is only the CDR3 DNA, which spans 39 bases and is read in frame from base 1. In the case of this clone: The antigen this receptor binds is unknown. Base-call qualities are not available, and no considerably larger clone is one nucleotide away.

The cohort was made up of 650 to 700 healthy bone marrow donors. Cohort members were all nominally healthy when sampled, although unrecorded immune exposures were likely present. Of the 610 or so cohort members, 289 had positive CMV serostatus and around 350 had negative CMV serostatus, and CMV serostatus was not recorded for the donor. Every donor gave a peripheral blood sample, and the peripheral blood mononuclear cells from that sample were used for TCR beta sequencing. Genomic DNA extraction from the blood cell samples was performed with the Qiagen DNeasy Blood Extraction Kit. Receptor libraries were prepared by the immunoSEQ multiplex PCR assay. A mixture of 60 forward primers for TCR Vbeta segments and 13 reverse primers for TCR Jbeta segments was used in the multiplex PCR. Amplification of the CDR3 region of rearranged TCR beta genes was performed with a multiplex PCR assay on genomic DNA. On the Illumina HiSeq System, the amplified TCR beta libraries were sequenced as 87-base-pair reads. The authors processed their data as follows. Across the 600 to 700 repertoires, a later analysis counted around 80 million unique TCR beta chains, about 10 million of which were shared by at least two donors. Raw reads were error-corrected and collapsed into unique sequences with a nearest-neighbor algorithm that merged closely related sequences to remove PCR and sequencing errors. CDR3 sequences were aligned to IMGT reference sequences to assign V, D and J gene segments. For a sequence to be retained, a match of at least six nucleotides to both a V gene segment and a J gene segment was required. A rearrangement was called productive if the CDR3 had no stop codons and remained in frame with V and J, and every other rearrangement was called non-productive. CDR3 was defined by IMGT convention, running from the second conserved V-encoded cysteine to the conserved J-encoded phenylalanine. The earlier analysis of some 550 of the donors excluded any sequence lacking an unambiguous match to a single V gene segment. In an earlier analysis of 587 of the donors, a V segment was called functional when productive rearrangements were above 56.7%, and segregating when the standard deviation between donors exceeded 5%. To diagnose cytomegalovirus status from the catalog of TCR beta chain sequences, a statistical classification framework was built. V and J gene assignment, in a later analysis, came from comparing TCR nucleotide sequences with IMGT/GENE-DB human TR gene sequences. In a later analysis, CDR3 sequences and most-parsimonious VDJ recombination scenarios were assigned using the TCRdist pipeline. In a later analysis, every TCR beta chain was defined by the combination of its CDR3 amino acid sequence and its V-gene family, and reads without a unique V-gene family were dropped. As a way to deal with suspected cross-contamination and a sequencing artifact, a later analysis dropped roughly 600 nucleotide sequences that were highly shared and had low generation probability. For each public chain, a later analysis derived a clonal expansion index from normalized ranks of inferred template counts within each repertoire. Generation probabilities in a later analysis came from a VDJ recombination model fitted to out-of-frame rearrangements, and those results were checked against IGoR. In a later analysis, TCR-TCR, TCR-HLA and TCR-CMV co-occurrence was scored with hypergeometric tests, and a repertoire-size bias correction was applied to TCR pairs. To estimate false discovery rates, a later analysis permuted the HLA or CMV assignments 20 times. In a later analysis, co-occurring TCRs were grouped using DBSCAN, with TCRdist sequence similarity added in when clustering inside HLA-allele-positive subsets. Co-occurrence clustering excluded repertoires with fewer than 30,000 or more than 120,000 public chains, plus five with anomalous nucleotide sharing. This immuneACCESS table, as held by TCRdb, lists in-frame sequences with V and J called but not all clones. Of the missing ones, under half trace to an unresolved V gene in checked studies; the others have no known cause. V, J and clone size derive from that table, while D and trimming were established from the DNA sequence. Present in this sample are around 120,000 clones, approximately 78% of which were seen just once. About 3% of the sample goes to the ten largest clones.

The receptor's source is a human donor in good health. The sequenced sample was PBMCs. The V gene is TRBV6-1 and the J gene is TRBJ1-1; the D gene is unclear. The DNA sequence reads TGTGCCAGCAGTGGGGCGCGAACGACTGAAGCTTTCTTT. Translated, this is CASSGARTTEAFF.